The 4 T cell receptor beta chains in this list originate from one sample, sequenced in a study of control samples from healthy donors and cancer patients. The repertoire was sequenced with immunoSEQ multiplex PCR; TCRdb's copy has only in-frame clones and lacks some. The table has 390,000 or so clones, about nine tenths seen once; the top ten hold more than 6%. The sequencing input was PBMCs. All receptors derive from a man in his forties with head and neck cancer.

This sequence joins TRBV24-1 and TRBJ2-7; D is undetermined. The V gene's germline CDR1 is KGHDR and CDR2 SFDVKD. The CDR3 is 14 amino acids. Deletions cut 4 bases from V and 4 bases from J, with 13 bases between. CDR3 in DNA: TGTGCCACCAGTGACCCTGCGGTCGTTTACGAGCAGTACTTC. Its translation is CATSDPAVVYEQYF.

The chain recombines TRBV5-4 with TRBJ2-3, with D perhaps matching TRBD1 or TRBD2 (5 bases each). The CDR3 is 16 amino acids. Trimming took 0 bases from V and 0 from J, leaving 11 bases between them. The germline gives CDR1 SGHNT, CDR2 YYREEE (reference sequence). In DNA form, the CDR3 reads TGTGCCAGCAGCTTGGTACGGGACCAGAGCACAGATACGCAGTATTTT. Amino acid sequence: CASSLVRDQSTDTQYF.

CDR3 in amino acids: CAWSGGSGRRTGELFF. In nucleotides, the CDR3 is TGTGCCTGGAGTGGAGGTAGCGGGAGGAGAACCGGGGAGCTGTTTTTT. V is TRBV30 and J is TRBJ2-2, with 10 bases aligning to TRBD2. Germline lookup yields CDR1 GTSNPN and CDR2 SVGIG (reference sequence). Trimming cost V 1 base and J 5 bases; bases outside gene matches: 7. The CDR3 runs to 16 residues.

To note about this clone: The junction departs from germline at one end; a sequencing error may be responsible. Other DNA sequences from this sample encode an identical CDR3 as well. This rearrangement joins TRBV11-1 to TRBJ2-3; D possibly corresponds to TRBD2 (6 bases). Germline CDR1 is SGHAT and CDR2 is FQDESV (reference sequence). This CDR3 region has 16 residues. The CDR3 here is CASSLRMTGATDTQYF. Here the CDR3 DNA reads TGTGCCAGTAGCTTGCGGATGACGGGAGCGACAGATACGCAGTATTTT.